The 24 T cell receptor beta chains presented below share a single source sample, sequenced in a study of technical replicates of blood from a handful of donors. Sequencing was performed with immunoSEQ multiplex PCR; in TCRdb, only in-frame clones are kept and a portion is missing. The table includes about 94,000 clones, around 95% detected once. Sequencing was carried out using T cells isolated from PBMCs. The receptors here all came from a human donor in good health.

This clone was recorded a few times. This chain uses TRBV19 with TRBJ1-5; TRBD1 aligns across 7 bases. This CDR3 is 14 amino acids long. Germline CDR1 is LNHDA and CDR2 is SQIVND (reference sequence). Trimming cost V 8 bases and J 5 bases; bases outside gene matches: 9. CDR3 bases: TGTGCCAGTCACGATCAGGGGGTCGATCAGCCCCAGCATTTT. Its translation: CASHDQGVDQPQHF.

The rearrangement links TRBV10-2 to TRBJ2-3; 9 bases line up with TRBD1. The CDR3 spans 15 residues. Germline CDR1 WSHSY, CDR2 SAAADI. With 3 bases clipped from V and 5 bases from J, the junction kept 6 bases outside the gene matches. CDR3 protein: CASSDGGQGRDTQYF. CDR3 DNA sequence: TGCGCCAGCAGTGATGGAGGACAGGGGAGAGATACGCAGTATTTT.

The rearrangement joins TRBV19 to TRBJ1-5, with TRBD1 matching 7 bases. Per the germline V gene, CDR1 is LNHDA and CDR2 is SQIVND (reference sequence). CDR3 length: 13 residues. Germline trimming cut 2 bases from V and 9 bases from J; bases unmatched to any gene: 4. The CDR3 DNA sequence: TGTGCCAGTAGTATAATCCAGGGGGGGCCCCAGCATTTT. Its protein is CASSIIQGGPQHF.

The gene calls are TRBV4-1 and TRBJ2-3; D is uncertain. Trimming removed 3 bases at V and 6 bases at J, with 7 bases between. The CDR3 consists of 12 residues. In germline, CDR1 is MGHRA, CDR2 YSYEKL. The CDR3 spells CASSQIQDTQYF. The CDR3 bases are TGCGCCAGCAGCCAGATTCAGGATACGCAGTATTTT.

This clone was seen only once. V is TRBV7-7 and J is TRBJ2-7; the D is unclear. Germline V gene lookup returns CDR1 SSHAT and CDR2 FNYEAQ (reference sequence). The CDR3 runs 15 residues. V lost 3 bases and J 4 bases, leaving 16 bases between the germline ends. CDR3 nucleotide sequence: TGTGCCAGCAGCTTGCAATCCGGGTCTGGATACGAGCAGTACTTC. It is translated as CASSLQSGSGYEQYF.

The genes are TRBV19 and TRBJ2-5, with 7 bases fitting TRBD2. V was clipped by 5 bases and J by 2 bases; unmatched bases: 8. The CDR3 has 15 residues. Per germline, CDR1 LNHDA and CDR2 SQIVND (reference sequence). DNA of the CDR3: TGTGCCAGTAGTCGATGGGGAGGGCTACAAGAGACCCAGTACTTC. Amino acid sequence: CASSRWGGLQETQYF. Full variable domain (remainder filled in from reference TRBV19 and TRBJ2-5): DGGITQSPKYLFRKEGQNVTLSCEQNLNHDAMYWYRQDPGQGLRLIYYSQIVNDFQKGDIAEGYSVSREKKESFPLTVTSAQKNPTAFYLCASSRWGGLQETQYFGPGTRLLVL.

The gene calls are TRBV19 and TRBJ1-2; 8 nucleotides line up with TRBD1. The CDR3 is 13 amino acids. Trimming at V came to 7 bases and at J to 11 bases, leaving 12 bases not matched to a gene. Per germline, CDR1 LNHDA and CDR2 SQIVND (reference sequence). For the CDR3, the DNA is TGTGCCAGTACCCCGACAGGGGCAGTGAGGTACACCTTC. Translating gives CASTPTGAVRYTF.

The genes are TRBV19 and TRBJ1-4; 7 bases map to TRBD1. The CDR3 loop spans 14 amino acids. CDR1 and CDR2 from the germline V gene are LNHDA and SQIVND (reference sequence). V lost 6 bases to trimming and J lost 8 bases; unmatched junction nucleotides: 9. The CDR3 protein is CASSPDRYREKLFF. The CDR3 DNA reads as TGTGCCAGTAGCCCGGACAGGTATCGCGAAAAACTGTTTTTT.

This sequence joins TRBV19 and TRBJ1-5; D is unresolved. CDR1 is LNHDA, CDR2 SQIVND, per germline (reference sequence). Trimming took 1 base from V and 6 from J, leaving 13 bases between them. This CDR3 spans 15 amino acids. As DNA, the CDR3 is TGTGCCAGTAGTATAGGCGACACGGTGGCTCAGCCCCAGCATTTT. It translates to CASSIGDTVAQPQHF.

The chain combines TRBV14 with TRBJ2-6; D ambiguous. The CDR3 contains 17 residues. Trimming stripped 2 bases from V and 0 bases from J, with 11 bases between. Looked up from germline, CDR1 is SGHDN and CDR2 is FVKESK. This CDR3 is CASSQLQKISGANVLTF. CDR3 in DNA: TGTGCCAGCAGCCAACTACAGAAGATCTCTGGGGCCAACGTCCTGACTTTC.

This sequence joins TRBV7-7 and TRBJ2-7; perhaps TRBD2 as D (6 bases). With 2 bases removed from V and 5 bases from J, the gap between germline ends came to 13 bases. The CDR3 contains 14 residues. Germline CDR1 SSHAT, CDR2 FNYEAQ (reference sequence). The CDR3 bases are TGTGCCAGCAGCTTATACGGGGGATCCCACGAGCAGTACTTC. Its translation: CASSLYGGSHEQYF. Using reference TRBV7-7 and TRBJ2-7 for the parts outside the CDR3, the full variable domain is GAGVSQSPRYKVTKRGQDVTLRCDPISSHATLYWYQQALGQGPEFLTYFNYEAQPDKSGLPSDRFSAERPEGSISTLTIQRTEQRDSAMYRCASSLYGGSHEQYFGPGTRLTVT.

The chain has TRBV10-2 and TRBJ2-1; D ambiguous. The CDR3 spans 15 residues. V lost 4 bases to trimming and J lost 7 bases, with 17 bases between them. Germline values: CDR1 WSHSY, CDR2 SAAADI. The CDR3 region has the DNA TGCGCCAGCAGTGTTTCAGGCGCCCGTAATAATGAGCAGTTCTTC. Translation gives CASSVSGARNNEQFF.

V usage is TRBV4-1 and J usage is TRBJ2-5; a possible D gene is TRBD2 (6 bases). Germline CDR1 reads MGHRA; CDR2 reads YSYEKL. V lost 9 bases to trimming and J lost 0 bases, with 26 bases between them. The CDR3 is made up of 18 amino acids. The CDR3 spells CASAVKPFGTEYQETQYF. The CDR3 DNA sequence: TGCGCCAGTGCCGTTAAACCATTCGGGACTGAGTACCAAGAGACCCAGTACTTC.

V usage is TRBV7-8 and J usage is TRBJ2-1; perhaps TRBD2 as D (7 bases). V lost 0 bases and J 8 bases, leaving 17 bases between the germline ends. CDR1 and CDR2 from the germline V gene are SGHVS and FQNEAQ. This CDR3 contains 16 residues. The CDR3 DNA is TGTGCCAGCAGCTTAGCGAGGCAGGGGAGGGCGGATGAGCAGTTCTTC. Translating gives CASSLARQGRADEQFF.

The chain couples TRBV2 to TRBJ2-6; D remains unclear. This CDR3 spans 14 amino acids. V lost 3 bases to trimming and J lost 4 bases, with 7 bases between them. Germline V CDR1 and CDR2: SNHLY, FYNNEI. The CDR3 spells CASSDLSGANVLTF. The CDR3 DNA follows: TGTGCCAGCAGTGACCTCTCCGGGGCCAACGTCCTGACTTTC.

The chain has TRBV27 and TRBJ1-2; D is ambiguous. Germline-derived CDR1 and CDR2 are MNHEY and SMNVEV (reference sequence). Trimming pared 3 bases from V and 0 bases from J, leaving 5 bases between. The CDR3 loop spans 13 amino acids. The CDR3 loop is CASSFTANYGYTF. DNA for the CDR3: TGTGCCAGCAGTTTTACGGCTAACTATGGCTACACCTTC.

V is TRBV7-9 and J is TRBJ1-2; the D gene is possibly TRBD1 (5 bases). This CDR3 has 12 residues. The ends were cut back, 4 bases at V and 4 bases at J, with 7 bases in the middle. Germline V gene lookup returns CDR1 SEHNR and CDR2 FQNEAQ (reference sequence). This chain's CDR3 is CASSSGSYGYTF. The CDR3 DNA reads as TGTGCCAGCAGCTCAGGGTCCTATGGCTACACCTTC.

The V gene is TRBV9, the J gene TRBJ2-1; TRBD2 might be the D (6 bases). V lost 2 bases to trimming and J lost 3 bases, with 12 bases between them. The germline gives CDR1 SGDLS, CDR2 YYNGEE. The CDR3 is made up of 15 amino acids. The CDR3 spells CASSVNGGVYNEQFF. CDR3 nucleotide sequence: TGTGCCAGCAGCGTTAACGGAGGGGTCTACAATGAGCAGTTCTTC.

The chain combines TRBV19 with TRBJ1-5, with D maybe TRBD1 (5 bases). The V end was cut by 1 base, the J end by 6 bases, with 13 bases between. The CDR3 loop spans 15 amino acids. CDR1 and CDR2 (germline): LNHDA, SQIVND (reference sequence). The CDR3 sequence is CASSIVSGSGQPQHF. DNA for the CDR3: TGTGCCAGTAGTATAGTTTCAGGGTCGGGTCAGCCCCAGCATTTT.

V is TRBV6-5 and J is TRBJ2-1; 8 positions match TRBD2. Looked up from germline, CDR1 is MNHEY and CDR2 is SVGAGI. This CDR3 has 14 residues. The V gene end was trimmed by 8 bases and the J gene end by 2 bases; junction bases not matched to a gene: 5. DNA of the CDR3: TGTGCCAGCGGGGCCGGGAGGGCCTACAATGAGCAGTTCTTC. Translated, it gives CASGAGRAYNEQFF.

This chain joins TRBV5-4 and TRBJ2-7; D gene ambiguous. The V end was cut by 2 bases, the J end by 5 bases, with 11 bases between. CDR1 SGHNT and CDR2 YYREEE come from the germline V gene (reference sequence). The CDR3 covers 13 residues. The CDR3 region is CASSLETYHEQYF. DNA for the CDR3: TGTGCCAGCAGCTTAGAAACATACCACGAGCAGTACTTC.

The chain links TRBV7-8 to TRBJ2-7; no clear D gene. Trimming took 3 bases from V and 0 from J, leaving 9 bases between them. Germline V CDR1 and CDR2: SGHVS, FQNEAQ. The CDR3 covers 14 residues. CDR3 protein: CASSFDPGSYEQYF. In DNA, the CDR3 is TGTGCCAGCAGCTTCGATCCAGGCTCCTACGAGCAGTACTTC.

This chain connects TRBV9 to TRBJ1-2; 8 nucleotides line up with TRBD1. The V segment lost 4 bases and the J segment 5 bases; nucleotides outside the gene matches: 10. Germline lookup yields CDR1 SGDLS and CDR2 YYNGEE. This CDR3 has 15 residues. CDR3 sequence: CASSPRTGWTYGYTF. The CDR3 DNA sequence: TGTGCCAGCAGCCCCCGGACAGGGTGGACATATGGCTACACCTTC.

This CDR3 is CASSLGRLISLAKNIQYF. CDR3 in DNA: TGTGCCAGCAGCTTAGGAAGACTCATTTCACTAGCCAAAAACATTCAGTACTTC. V and J are TRBV11-2 and TRBJ2-4; D remains unclear. The V and J ends lost 1 base and 0 bases respectively, with 16 bases between them. Per germline, CDR1 SGHAT and CDR2 FQNNGV. This CDR3 is 18 amino acids long.